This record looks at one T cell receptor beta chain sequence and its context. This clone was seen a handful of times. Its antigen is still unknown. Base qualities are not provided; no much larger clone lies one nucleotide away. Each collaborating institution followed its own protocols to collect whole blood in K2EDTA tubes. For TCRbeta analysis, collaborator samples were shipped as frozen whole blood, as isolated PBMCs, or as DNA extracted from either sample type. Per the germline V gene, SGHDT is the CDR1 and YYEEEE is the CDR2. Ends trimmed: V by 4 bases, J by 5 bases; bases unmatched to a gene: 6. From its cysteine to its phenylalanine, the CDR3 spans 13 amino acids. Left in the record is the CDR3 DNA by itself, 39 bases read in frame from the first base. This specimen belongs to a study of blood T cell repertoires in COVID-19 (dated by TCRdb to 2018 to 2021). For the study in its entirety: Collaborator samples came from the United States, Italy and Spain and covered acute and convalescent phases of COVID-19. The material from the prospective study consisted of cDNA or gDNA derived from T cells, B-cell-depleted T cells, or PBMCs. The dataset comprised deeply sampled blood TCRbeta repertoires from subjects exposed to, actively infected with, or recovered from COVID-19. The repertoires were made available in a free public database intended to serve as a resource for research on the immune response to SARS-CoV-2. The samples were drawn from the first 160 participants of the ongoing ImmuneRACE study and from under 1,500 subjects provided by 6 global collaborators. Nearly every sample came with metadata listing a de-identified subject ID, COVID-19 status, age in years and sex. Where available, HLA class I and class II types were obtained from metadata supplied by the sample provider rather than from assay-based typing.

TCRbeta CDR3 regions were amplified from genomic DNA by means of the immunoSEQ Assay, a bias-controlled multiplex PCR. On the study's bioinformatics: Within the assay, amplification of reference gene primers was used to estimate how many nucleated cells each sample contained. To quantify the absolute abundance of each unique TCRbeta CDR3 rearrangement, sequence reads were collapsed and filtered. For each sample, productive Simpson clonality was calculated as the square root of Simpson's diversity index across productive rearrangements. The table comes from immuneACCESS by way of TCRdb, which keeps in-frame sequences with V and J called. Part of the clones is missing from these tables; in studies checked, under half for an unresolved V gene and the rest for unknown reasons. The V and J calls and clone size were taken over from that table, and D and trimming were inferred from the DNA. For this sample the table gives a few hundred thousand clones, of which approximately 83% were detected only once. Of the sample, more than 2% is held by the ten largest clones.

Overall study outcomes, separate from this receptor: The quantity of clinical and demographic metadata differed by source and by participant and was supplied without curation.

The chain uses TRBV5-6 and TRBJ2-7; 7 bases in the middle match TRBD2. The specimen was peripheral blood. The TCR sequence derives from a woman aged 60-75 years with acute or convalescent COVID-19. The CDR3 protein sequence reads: CASSPGGLDEQYF. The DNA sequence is TGTGCCAGCAGCCCGGGGGGTTTGGACGAGCAGTACTTC.